This TCR beta chain stems from a study of cytomegalovirus exposure and HLA in healthy donors. Study results and limitations: In a later analysis, an Asian-associated ancestry cluster reportedly showed fewer N-insertions than the approximately 640-donor mean. Presence/absence analyses took donor sequencing depth as roughly uniform. HLA alleles were associated with 15,000 to 20,000 TCR beta sequences in a later analysis at 0.05 false discovery rate.

The PCR employed 60 Vbeta primers together with 13 Jbeta primers. The repertoire was sequenced with immunoSEQ multiplex PCR; TCRdb's copy has only in-frame clones and lacks some. The sample has about 89,000 clones, 85% seen once. Germline-derived CDR1 and CDR2 are SGHTA and FQGNSA. The trim removed 1 base at V and 4 bases at J, leaving 3 bases unmatched. This CDR3 region has 14 residues. In the case of this clone: Its antigen is currently unknown.

This TCR derives from a man between 35 and 55 years old in good health and CMV-seropositive. The sequenced sample was PBMCs. The chain is built from TRBV7-2 and TRBJ2-5, with 7 nucleotides matching TRBD1. The CDR3: CASSLEPGGETQYF. For the CDR3, the DNA is TGTGCCAGCAGCTTAGAGCCAGGGGGAGAGACCCAGTACTTC.